The 28 T cell receptor beta chains below all came from one sample that was sequenced in a study of cytomegalovirus exposure and HLA in healthy donors. The PCR used 60 Vbeta and 13 Jbeta primers. TCRdb's copy holds only in-frame clones and misses some; the assay was immunoSEQ multiplex PCR. This sample carries approximately 100,000 clones, 75% to 80% of them seen once, and the ten largest clones take roughly an eighth. Source material: PBMCs. These receptors were taken from a woman aged 40 to 55 in good health and CMV-seropositive.

This clone has a single count. CDR3 coding DNA: TGTGCCAGCATTCGGGGGACAGAAAGCTACGAGCAGTACTTC. Amino acid sequence: CASIRGTESYEQYF. This sequence joins TRBV7-9 and TRBJ2-7; TRBD1 might be the D (7 bases). The CDR3 is 14 amino acids. With 7 bases removed from V and 3 bases from J, the gap between germline ends came to 16 bases. Germline values: CDR1 SEHNR, CDR2 FQNEAQ (reference sequence). Filled out from reference TRBV7-9 and TRBJ2-7, the complete variable domain reads DTGVSQNPRHKITKRGQNVTFRCDPISEHNRLYWYRQTLGQGPEFLTYFQNEAQLEKSRLLSDRFSAERPKGSFSTLEIQRTEQGDSAMYLCASIRGTESYEQYFGPGTRLTVT.

V usage is TRBV28 and J usage is TRBJ2-6; TRBD1 aligns across 9 bases. CDR1 MDHEN and CDR2 SYDVKM come from the germline V gene. This CDR3 has 17 residues. Trimming removed 5 bases from V and 4 bases from J; junction bases left unmatched: 9. CDR3 in DNA: TGTGCCAGCAGTCCATTTACAGGGGGCGCAGGGGCCAACGTCCTGACTTTC. Its protein is CASSPFTGGAGANVLTF.

The chain is built from TRBV6-1 and TRBJ1-6, with TRBD1 as a possible D gene (6 bases). The CDR3 runs to 16 residues. Trimming shortened V by 2 bases and J by 7 bases, and 15 bases separated the two germline ends. CDR1 and CDR2 from the germline V gene are MNHNS and SASEGT. The CDR3 DNA sequence: TGTGCCAGCAGTGAATATACAGGGTCCCCCAATTCACCCCTCCACTTT. Amino acid sequence: CASSEYTGSPNSPLHF.

This clone was found once. The rearrangement links TRBV30 to TRBJ1-4; TRBD1 agrees at 8 bases. Germline CDR1 GTSNPN, CDR2 SVGIG (reference sequence). V shed 0 bases, J shed 4 bases, and the junction held 4 bases outside the gene matches. The CDR3 length is 15 residues. For the CDR3, the DNA is TGTGCCTGGAGTGTACGGGACAGGAGTAATGAAAAACTGTTTTTT. Its translation is CAWSVRDRSNEKLFF.

The count of this clone is one. The chain links TRBV30 to TRBJ2-7; a weak D match, TRBD2 (6 bases). Trimming removed 0 bases at V and 5 bases at J, with 11 bases between. Germline CDR1 reads GTSNPN; CDR2 reads SVGIG (reference sequence). The CDR3 consists of 13 residues. CDR3 sequence: CAWSVSGGDEQYF. CDR3 nucleotides: TGTGCCTGGAGTGTGTCCGGGGGTGACGAGCAGTACTTC.

The V gene is TRBV29-1, the J gene TRBJ2-5; D might be TRBD2 (6 bases). Germline V lookup: CDR1 SQVTM, CDR2 ANQGSEA. Between the trimmed V and J ends, which lost 4 bases and 4 bases, there was a span of 10 bases. This CDR3 has 12 amino acids. CDR3 sequence reads: CSVVGGVETQYF. The CDR3, as DNA: TGCAGCGTTGTAGGCGGGGTAGAGACCCAGTACTTC.

CDR3 in amino acids: CASSQTSGGQETQYF. The DNA of the CDR3 is TGCGCCAGCAGCCAAACTAGCGGGGGGCAAGAGACCCAGTACTTC. This chain uses TRBV4-1 with TRBJ2-5; 12 nucleotides agree with TRBD2. Per the germline V gene, CDR1 is MGHRA and CDR2 is YSYEKL. This CDR3 comprises 15 residues. Trimming removed 2 bases from V and 2 bases from J; junction bases left unmatched: 0.

There are a few counts of this clone. This chain joins TRBV6-1 and TRBJ2-1; 9 bases are shared with TRBD1. This CDR3 has 16 residues. V shed 4 bases and J 3 bases; nucleotides not matched to a gene: 7. Germline values: CDR1 MNHNS, CDR2 SASEGT. The CDR3 region has the DNA TGTGCCAGCAGTGCCCGCGGGACAGGGATCTACAATGAGCAGTTCTTC. This sequence encodes CASSARGTGIYNEQFF.

This chain joins TRBV27 and TRBJ2-3; 8 bases fit TRBD1. The J segment lost 0 bases and the V segment lost 7 bases, leaving 9 bases of the junction unmatched. In germline, CDR1 is MNHEY, CDR2 SMNVEV (reference sequence). The CDR3 runs to 16 residues. CDR3 bases: TGTGCCAGCATGAGGGCGACAGGGGCTAGCACAGATACGCAGTATTTT. It encodes CASMRATGASTDTQYF.

This clone turned up a few times. The junction departs from germline at one end; a sequencing error may be responsible. The rearrangement links TRBV7-9 to TRBJ1-1; D perhaps matches TRBD1 (5 bases). In germline, CDR1 is SEHNR, CDR2 FQNEAQ (reference sequence). This CDR3 is built from 13 residues. CDR3 sequence reads: CSSSFQGNTEAFF. The DNA of the CDR3 is TGTTCCAGCAGCTTCCAGGGGAACACTGAAGCTTTCTTT.

This clone has just a few counts. CDR3 bases: TGTGCCACCAGCAGCGTCACTCAGACAGCAACTAATGAAAAACTGTTTTTT. This gives the protein CATSSVTQTATNEKLFF. The chain recombines TRBV15 with TRBJ1-4; perhaps TRBD1 as D (5 bases). The V gene's germline CDR1 is LNHNV and CDR2 YYDKDF (reference sequence). Trimming took 3 bases from V and 0 from J, leaving 14 bases between them. The CDR3 contains 17 residues. Drawing the rest from reference TRBV15 and TRBJ1-4, the complete variable domain is DAMVIQNPRYQVTQFGKPVTLSCSQTLNHNVMYWYQQKSSQAPKLLFHYYDKDFNNEADTPDNFQSRRPNTSFCFLDIRSPGLGDTAMYLCATSSVTQTATNEKLFFGSGTQLSVL.

This chain connects TRBV12-5 to TRBJ1-1; D may be TRBD1 (6 bases). Trimming took 6 bases from V and 0 from J, leaving 11 bases between them. The CDR3 length is 14 residues. CDR1 is LGHNT, CDR2 FRNRAP, per germline. For the CDR3, the DNA is TGTGCTAGTGGCAGGGACATATTGAACACTGAAGCTTTCTTT. Translating gives CASGRDILNTEAFF.

V usage is TRBV5-1 and J usage is TRBJ1-5; possibly TRBD1 for D (5 bases). The V gene's germline CDR1 is SGHRS and CDR2 YFSETQ. The germline V and J ends were trimmed by 2 bases and 4 bases, with 10 bases remaining between them. The CDR3 covers 14 residues. The CDR3 nucleotides are TGCGCCAGCAGCTTCGGGGGGATGAATCAGCCCCAGCATTTT. Its translation is CASSFGGMNQPQHF.

The chain uses TRBV18 and TRBJ1-5; the D gene is possibly TRBD1 (6 bases). The V gene's germline CDR1 is KGHSH and CDR2 LQKENI. Trimming left V 2 bases short and J 5 bases short, with 16 bases between. The CDR3 is 16 amino acids. The CDR3 DNA reads TGTGCCAGCTCACCATCTTCCGGGACAAGGGATCAGCCCCAGCATTTT. Translated: CASSPSSGTRDQPQHF.

The rearrangement uses TRBV5-1 and TRBJ1-4; D ambiguous. V was shortened by 3 bases and J by 3 bases, with 12 bases between the two germline ends. The CDR3 has 15 residues. Germline lookup yields CDR1 SGHRS and CDR2 YFSETQ. The CDR3 nucleotides read TGCGCCAGCAGCTCTTCTCTCGGAGCTAATGAAAAACTGTTTTTT. Its translation is CASSSSLGANEKLFF.

The table lists this clone with a count of one. The chain has TRBV5-1 and TRBJ2-4, with a weak D call TRBD2 (6 bases). Germline V gives CDR1 SGHRS, CDR2 YFSETQ. Trimming pared 4 bases from V and 2 bases from J, leaving 13 bases between. The CDR3 has 15 amino acids. For the CDR3, the DNA is TGCGCCAGCAGCCCCCCCGGGGGTACCAAAAACATTCAGTACTTC. It translates to CASSPPGGTKNIQYF.

The J gene is TRBJ1-5, the V gene TRBV30; D is perhaps TRBD1 (6 bases). The V gene's germline CDR1 is GTSNPN and CDR2 SVGIG (reference sequence). Trimming removed 2 bases at V and 5 bases at J, with 10 bases between. CDR3 length equals 13 residues. DNA of the CDR3: TGTGCCTGGAGTATAGCAGGGGATCAGCCCCAGCATTTT. Translating gives CAWSIAGDQPQHF.

This chain joins TRBV19 and TRBJ1-2; the D is unclear. Germline assignment: CDR1 LNHDA and CDR2 SQIVND (reference sequence). V dropped 0 bases and J dropped 8 bases, with 13 bases sitting between them. The CDR3 totals 14 residues. The DNA for the CDR3 is TGTGCCAGTAGTATAGACAGGCGAGGAGGCGGCTACACCTTC. Translated: CASSIDRRGGGYTF.

For the CDR3, the DNA is TGTGCCAGCAGTGTACGGGAAAATCAGCCCCAGCATTTT. Residues: CASSVRENQPQHF. The chain couples TRBV6-4 to TRBJ1-5, with D unclear. The germline V gene has CDR1 MRHNA and CDR2 SNTAGT. This CDR3 has 13 amino acids. The V and J ends lost 4 bases and 4 bases respectively, with 8 bases between them.

The chain has TRBV29-1 and TRBJ2-1; 9 nucleotides match TRBD1. V shed 4 bases and J 12 bases; nucleotides not matched to a gene: 13. CDR3 length: 14 amino acids. CDR1 and CDR2 from the germline V gene are SQVTM and ANQGSEA. The CDR3 DNA reads as TGCAGCGTTGTGATCGTGGACAGGGGAAATCTGCAGTTCTTC. Translating gives CSVVIVDRGNLQFF.

This clone showed up just a few times. The genes are TRBV30 and TRBJ1-3, with D possibly TRBD1 on 5 matching bases. The V end was cut by 0 bases, the J end by 4 bases, with 7 bases between. Per the germline V gene, CDR1 is GTSNPN and CDR2 is SVGIG (reference sequence). This CDR3 comprises 13 residues. The CDR3 reads CAWSVAGGNTIYF. In nucleotides, the CDR3 is TGTGCCTGGAGTGTAGCAGGGGGAAACACCATATATTTT.

V usage is TRBV7-9 and J usage is TRBJ1-1; D call uncertain. This CDR3 is 16 amino acids long. V was shortened by 1 base and J by 3 bases, with 15 bases between the two germline ends. The germline V gene encodes CDR1 SEHNR and CDR2 FQNEAQ (reference sequence). CDR3 residues: CASSLGLQASDTEAFF. The DNA of the CDR3 is TGTGCCAGCAGCTTAGGTCTTCAGGCTTCTGACACTGAAGCTTTCTTT.

The rearrangement links TRBV28 to TRBJ2-1, with D possibly being TRBD1 (6 bases). Trimming took 2 bases from V and 5 from J, leaving 31 bases between them. CDR1 and CDR2 (germline): MDHEN, SYDVKM. This CDR3 is built from 21 residues. DNA for the CDR3: TGTGCCAGCAGTTTAGGTTTTCAGGCCGATAGTACCCGCAGGGGACACAATGAGCAGTTCTTC. This encodes CASSLGFQADSTRRGHNEQFF.

This rearrangement joins TRBV6-6 to TRBJ2-5; 9 nucleotides line up with TRBD2. Trimming took 2 bases from V and 5 from J; bases not matched to a gene: 9. Per germline, CDR1 MNHNY and CDR2 SVGAGI (reference sequence). CDR3 size: 16 residues. Here the CDR3 DNA reads TGTGCCAGCAGTTACGAGGGTAGCGGGGGTGGGGAGACCCAGTACTTC. The encoded protein is CASSYEGSGGGETQYF.

The CDR3 bases are TGTGCCAGCAGCCGATTAGGGGACAGGAGGAATTGGCAGCCCCAGCATTTT. It yields the protein CASSRLGDRRNWQPQHF. The chain couples TRBV7-4 to TRBJ1-5; TRBD1 aligns across 8 bases. J was trimmed by 7 bases and V by 5 bases; bases with no gene match: 16. The CDR3 length is 17 residues. Looked up from germline, CDR1 is SGHVT and CDR2 is SQSDAQ.

Only one count was recorded for this clone. The V call is TRBV30, the J call TRBJ2-5; TRBD1 might be the D (6 bases). Germline CDR1 is GTSNPN and CDR2 is SVGIG (reference sequence). The V and J ends lost 4 bases and 5 bases respectively, with 14 bases between them. The CDR3 runs 13 residues. The CDR3 region has the DNA TGTGCCTGGAATAGAGGGGGATATGAGACCCAGTACTTC. Encoded protein: CAWNRGGYETQYF. Drawing the rest from reference TRBV30 and TRBJ2-5, the complete variable domain is SQTIHQWPATLVQPVGSPLSLECTVEGTSNPNLYWYRQAAGRGLQLLFYSVGIGQISSEVPQNLSASRPQDRQFILSSKKLLLSDSGFYLCAWNRGGYETQYFGPGTRLLVL.

The J gene is TRBJ1-2, the V gene TRBV25-1; 7 positions agree with TRBD1. This CDR3 contains 13 residues. Germline CDR1 and CDR2: MGHDK and SYGVNS. J was trimmed by 8 bases and V by 4 bases; bases with no gene match: 7. CDR3 in DNA: TGTGCCAGCAGTGTATTGGAAGGGGGCGGCTACACCTTC. It yields the protein CASSVLEGGGYTF.

This clone was detected a few times. The gene calls are TRBV9 and TRBJ1-1; D gene ambiguous. Germline assignment: CDR1 SGDLS and CDR2 YYNGEE. The CDR3 runs 15 residues. V was cut by 0 bases and J by 0 bases, with 9 bases left in between. The CDR3 is CASSVAGIMNTEAFF. CDR3 nucleotides: TGTGCCAGCAGCGTAGCCGGGATCATGAACACTGAAGCTTTCTTT.